This TCR beta chain stems from a study of blood T cell repertoires in COVID-19 (dated by TCRdb to the early 2020s). With regard to the full study: The collaborator samples originated in the United States, Italy and Spain and spanned the acute and convalescent phases of COVID-19. The prospective study material was composed of cDNA or gDNA derived from T cells, B-cell-depleted T cells, or PBMCs. Samples came from the ongoing ImmuneRACE study (first 160 participants) plus 1,254 subjects from 6 global collaborators. Where available, HLA class I and class II types were obtained from metadata supplied by the sample provider rather than from assay-based typing. The repertoires were released in a freely available public database meant as a resource for research on the immune response to SARS-CoV-2. A de-identified subject ID, COVID-19 status, age in years and sex were almost always included in the sample metadata. Deeply sampled blood TCRbeta repertoires from subjects exposed to, actively infected with, or recovered from COVID-19 were included in the dataset.

The full study reports these points: How much clinical and demographic metadata was included differed by source and by participant, and the metadata was provided uncurated.

Comments on this clone: Its cognate antigen has yet to be identified. The record has no base qualities; no much larger clone is one base away.

V is clipped by 5 bases and J by 8 bases, and the sequence between their germline boundaries is 15 bases long. From the cysteine up to the phenylalanine, the CDR3 has a length of 14 residues. Only the CDR3 region is kept as DNA, spanning 42 bases read in frame from base 1. CDR1 and CDR2, looked up from the germline V gene, are SNHLY and FYNNEI. TCRbeta CDR3 regions were amplified from genomic DNA by means of the immunoSEQ Assay, a bias-controlled multiplex PCR. Processing in the source paper ran as follows. The number of nucleated cells in each sample was estimated from the amplification of reference gene primers within the assay. To quantify the absolute abundance of each unique TCRbeta CDR3 rearrangement, sequence reads were collapsed and filtered. For each sample, productive Simpson clonality was calculated as the square root of Simpson's diversity index over productive rearrangements. Imported from immuneACCESS, the table was reduced by TCRdb to in-frame sequences with V and J called. These copies leave out some clones; in studies compared against another copy, an unresolved V gene accounts for under half, and the cause of the remainder is not known. That table is the source of V, J and clone size, and D and trimming were worked out from the DNA. A total of roughly 64,000 clones appear in this sample, about three quarters of them only once. Of the sample, 4% to 5.5% is held by the ten largest clones.

The collaborating institutions used their own protocols to collect whole blood in K2EDTA tubes. For TCRbeta analysis, collaborator samples were shipped as frozen whole blood, as isolated PBMCs, or as DNA extracted from either sample type. The chain couples TRBV2 to TRBJ1-4; a tentative D call is TRBD1 (6 bases match). This TCR was recovered from a human donor in a cohort sampled during active COVID-19. The sequenced sample consisted of peripheral blood. The bases read TGTGCCAGCAGTTTACAGGGCCTGGGGGAAAAACTGTTTTTT. Translated, this gives CASSLQGLGEKLFF.